Below, 25 T cell receptor beta chains from the same sample are listed, as sequenced in a study of T cell changes during pregnancy in multiple sclerosis. Sequencing used immunoSEQ multiplex PCR; TCRdb keeps in-frame clones, though not all of them. In the table there are over 25,000 clones, 75% to 95% of which are singletons. The specimen was CD8+ T cells from peripheral blood mononuclear cells, collected in the second trimester of pregnancy. Source of these receptors: a female donor in good health, enrolled as a control in a pregnancy study.

This rearrangement joins TRBV10-3 to TRBJ1-2, with TRBD1 matching over 10 bases. The CDR3 is 17 amino acids. With V trimmed by 3 bases and J by 3 bases, 10 bases remained unmatched. Germline CDR1 is ENHRY and CDR2 is SYGVKD. The CDR3 protein is CAISEAGTGVADYGYTF. The CDR3 DNA follows: TGTGCCATCAGTGAAGCCGGGACAGGGGTTGCGGACTATGGCTACACCTTC.

CDR3 residues: CASSPPGGLSTDTQYF. The CDR3 DNA is TGTGCCAGCAGCCCCCCAGGGGGCCTATCCACAGATACGCAGTATTTT. The gene calls are TRBV7-9 and TRBJ2-3; 8 nucleotides match TRBD1. After removal of 5 bases from V and 2 bases from J, the junction contained 9 bases not matched to a gene. Germline V gene lookup returns CDR1 SEHNR and CDR2 FQNEAQ (reference sequence). This CDR3 has 16 amino acids.

V usage is TRBV11-2 and J usage is TRBJ2-2; 7 positions agree with TRBD1. Germline CDR1 is SGHAT and CDR2 is FQNNGV. CDR3 length: 17 residues. V gave up 7 bases and J gave up 0 bases; unmatched junction bases: 11. CDR3 region: CASTKIRTGANTGELFF. Written as DNA, the CDR3 is TGTGCCAGCACCAAAATAAGGACAGGCGCGAACACCGGGGAGCTGTTTTTT.

This clone is termed medium-sized. DNA of the CDR3: TGTGCCAGCAGCCCGACGGGGAGCACAGATACGCAGTATTTT. Its protein product is CASSPTGSTDTQYF. The chain joins TRBV6-4 to TRBJ2-3, with a weak D call TRBD2 (5 bases). The CDR3 has 14 residues. Germline lookup yields CDR1 MRHNA and CDR2 SNTAGT. V lost 6 bases, J lost 0 bases, and 10 bases lay in between.

V is TRBV11-3 and J is TRBJ2-3; a possible D gene is TRBD2 (6 bases). This CDR3 spans 16 amino acids. V lost 3 bases to trimming and J lost 2 bases, with 15 bases between them. Germline V gives CDR1 SGHNT, CDR2 YENEEA. The CDR3 is CASSFPGLESTDTQYF. The DNA for the CDR3 is TGTGCCAGCAGCTTCCCGGGACTGGAGTCCACAGATACGCAGTATTTT. The whole variable domain, filled in from reference TRBV11-3 and TRBJ2-3, reads EAGVVQSPRYKIIEKKQPVAFWCNPISGHNTLYWYLQNLGQGPELLIRYENEEAVDDSQLPKDRFSAERLKGVDSTLKIQPAELGDSAVYLCASSFPGLESTDTQYFGPGTRLTVL.

The chain employs TRBV19 and TRBJ1-5; no reliable D call. Trimming took 6 bases from V and 4 from J, leaving 7 bases between them. The germline CDR1 and CDR2 sequences are LNHDA and SQIVND (reference sequence). The CDR3 loop spans 12 amino acids. The CDR3 DNA reads TGTGCCAGTAGCCATAGAAATCAGCCCCAGCATTTT. The encoded protein is CASSHRNQPQHF.

V gene TRBV4-1 combines with J gene TRBJ1-2, with 7 positions matching TRBD1. The CDR3 is made up of 15 amino acids. Germline lookup yields CDR1 MGHRA and CDR2 YSYEKL. V lost 4 bases and J lost 4; bases outside the gene matches: 9. The CDR3 here is CASSLSGTVSYGYTF. In DNA form, the CDR3 reads TGCGCCAGCAGCCTCTCCGGGACAGTTTCCTATGGCTACACCTTC.

This clone appeared a single time. The chain uses TRBV7-3 and TRBJ1-4; no firm D call. Germline lookup yields CDR1 SGHTA and CDR2 FQGTGA. The CDR3 spans 14 residues. The germline V and J ends were trimmed by 0 bases and 5 bases, with 7 bases remaining between them. DNA of the CDR3: TGTGCCAGCAGCTTAACCGGACTAAATGAAAAACTGTTTTTT. Residues: CASSLTGLNEKLFF.

The J gene is TRBJ1-2, the V gene TRBV13; 7 bases match TRBD1. V lost 5 bases and J lost 2; bases outside the gene matches: 8. The CDR3 totals 15 residues. The V gene's germline CDR1 is PRHDT and CDR2 FYEKMQ (reference sequence). CDR3 sequence reads: CASSQEATGNYGYTF. DNA for the CDR3: TGTGCCAGCAGCCAAGAGGCGACAGGGAACTATGGCTACACCTTC. Variable domain in full (rest from reference TRBV13 and TRBJ1-2): AAGVIQSPRHLIKEKRETATLKCYPIPRHDTVYWYQQGPGQDPQFLISFYEKMQSDKGSIPDRFSAQQFSDYHSELNMSSLELGDSALYFCASSQEATGNYGYTFGSGTRLTVV.

This clone was seen more than once but under ten times. Additional DNA sequences in this sample encode the identical CDR3. The V and J genes are TRBV7-9 and TRBJ1-1, with D possibly being TRBD1 (5 bases). Germline V lookup: CDR1 SEHNR, CDR2 FQNEAQ (reference sequence). This CDR3 contains 13 residues. Trimming removed 3 bases at V and 5 bases at J, with 10 bases between. The CDR3 coding sequence is TGTGCCAGCAGCTTGGGGGGTGGTACTGAAGCTTTCTTT. Its translation is CASSLGGGTEAFF. Supplemented by reference TRBV7-9 and TRBJ1-1, the full variable domain reads DTGVSQNPRHKITKRGQNVTFRCDPISEHNRLYWYRQTLGQGPEFLTYFQNEAQLEKSRLLSDRFSAERPKGSFSTLEIQRTEQGDSAMYLCASSLGGGTEAFFGQGTRLTVV.

This chain joins TRBV4-3 and TRBJ2-7, with D maybe TRBD1 (6 bases). Trimming shortened V by 2 bases and J by 0 bases, and 8 bases separated the two germline ends. The CDR3 covers 14 residues. Germline CDR1 LGHNA, CDR2 YSLEER. DNA of the CDR3: TGCGCCAGCAGCCAATGGACAGTCTCCTACGAGCAGTACTTC. It specifies CASSQWTVSYEQYF.

The CDR3 bases are TGCGCCAGCAGCCATCGACAGTTAAACAACATCGGGACTGAAGCTTTCTTT. This sequence encodes CASSHRQLNNIGTEAFF. V gene TRBV4-1 combines with J gene TRBJ1-1; the D gene is possibly TRBD1 (5 bases). The CDR3 totals 17 residues. The V gene lost 3 bases and the J gene lost 5 bases, with 22 bases spanning the gap. Germline V lookup: CDR1 MGHRA, CDR2 YSYEKL.

The chain employs TRBV7-9 and TRBJ2-3, with 13 bases aligning to TRBD2. The CDR3 has 17 amino acids. V was pared by 5 bases and J by 2 bases, with 7 bases of the junction left unmatched. CDR1 SEHNR and CDR2 FQNEAQ come from the germline V gene (reference sequence). The CDR3 is CASSLPTSGGDTDTQYF. DNA for the CDR3: TGTGCCAGCAGCCTTCCTACTAGCGGGGGGGACACAGATACGCAGTATTTT.

The table lists this clone with a few counts. The chain couples TRBV6-6 to TRBJ1-2, with 7 bases that match TRBD1. Germline values: CDR1 MNHNY, CDR2 SVGAGI (reference sequence). There are 14 residues in the CDR3. The junction had 10 bases not matched to a gene; V was cut back by 8 bases and J by 4 bases. CDR3 residues: CASSGTVTLYGYTF. The CDR3 DNA reads TGTGCCAGCTCAGGGACAGTCACTCTCTATGGCTACACCTTC.

This chain joins TRBV6-5 and TRBJ2-7, with D possibly matching TRBD2 (5 bases). The CDR3 sequence is 16 residues long. Germline CDR1 reads MNHEY; CDR2 reads SVGAGI. The V gene lost 0 bases and the J gene lost 2 bases, with 14 bases spanning the gap. The CDR3 nucleotides are TGTGCCAGCAGTTACTCGATCGCGGGTACCCCCTACGAGCAGTACTTC. Amino acid sequence: CASSYSIAGTPYEQYF.

The chain joins TRBV6-4 to TRBJ1-1, with D unclear. Trimming shortened V by 6 bases and J by 0 bases, and 11 bases separated the two germline ends. This CDR3 region has 14 residues. Per germline, CDR1 MRHNA and CDR2 SNTAGT. CDR3 loop: CASSSNSMNTEAFF. In DNA, the CDR3 is TGTGCCAGCAGCTCGAACAGCATGAACACTGAAGCTTTCTTT.

The gene calls are TRBV4-1 and TRBJ2-3, with 13 positions matching TRBD2. The germline V gene has CDR1 MGHRA and CDR2 YSYEKL. V gave up 0 bases and J gave up 2 bases; unmatched junction bases: 8. The CDR3 spans 19 residues. In nucleotides, the CDR3 is TGCGCCAGCAGCCAAGATAGTACTAGCGGGGGGGGTACCACAGATACGCAGTATTTT. Its translation: CASSQDSTSGGGTTDTQYF.

V is TRBV4-3 and J is TRBJ2-7; TRBD1 matches at 9 bases. Germline CDR1 is LGHNA and CDR2 is YSLEER. The CDR3 contains 16 residues. V was pared by 0 bases and J by 4 bases, with 7 bases of the junction left unmatched. For the CDR3, the DNA is TGCGCCAGCAGCCAAGAAACAGGGGGCAACATTTACGAGCAGTACTTC. This gives the protein CASSQETGGNIYEQYF.

The V and J genes are TRBV6-5 and TRBJ1-1, with D possibly TRBD1 on 5 matching bases. The CDR3 runs 15 residues. V shed 5 bases and J shed 1 base, with 14 bases lying between them. Germline V gene data show CDR1 as MNHEY and CDR2 as SVGAGI. As DNA, the CDR3 is TGTGCCAGCAGTAAAAAGGGCAGGGCGAACACTGAAGCTTTCTTT. Its translation is CASSKKGRANTEAFF.

The chain has TRBV18 and TRBJ1-2, with 7 bases lining up with TRBD1. This CDR3 spans 15 amino acids. Germline trimming cut 3 bases from V and 2 bases from J; bases unmatched to any gene: 6. Germline CDR1 is KGHSH and CDR2 is LQKENI. CDR3 loop: CASSPAQGQNYGYTF. The CDR3 DNA follows: TGTGCCAGCTCACCGGCACAGGGGCAAAACTATGGCTACACCTTC.

About this clone: This may come from a read error, since a much larger clone is one base off. The V call is TRBV11-3, the J call TRBJ1-1, with D possibly being TRBD1 (5 bases). Germline CDR1 and CDR2: SGHNT and YENEEA. There are 12 residues in the CDR3. Trimming pared 5 bases from V and 4 bases from J, leaving 8 bases between. CDR3 protein: CASSQGGTEAFF. In DNA, the CDR3 is TGTGCCAGCAGCCAGGGTGGCACTGAAGCTTTCTTT.

V is TRBV27 and J is TRBJ2-3, with D tentatively TRBD1 (5 bases). V lost 3 bases and J lost 2, with 12 bases in between. CDR1 is MNHEY, CDR2 SMNVEV, per germline (reference sequence). The CDR3 contains 15 residues. The CDR3 is CASSLTRVNTDTQYF. CDR3 in DNA: TGTGCCAGCAGTTTGACCAGGGTAAACACAGATACGCAGTATTTT.

J is TRBJ2-7 and V is TRBV2; tentatively, D is TRBD1 (5 bases). The length of the CDR3 is 13 residues. The germline V gene encodes CDR1 SNHLY and CDR2 FYNNEI. The DNA for the CDR3 is TGTGCTGGCCAGGGCCCACCTTCCTACGAGCAGTACTTC. It yields the protein CAGQGPPSYEQYF.

The DNA for the CDR3 is TGTGCCAGCAGCCGTCCGACGGGTAGCAATCAGCCCCAGCATTTT. This gives the protein CASSRPTGSNQPQHF. This chain joins TRBV6-5 and TRBJ1-5; D remains unclear. Germline CDR1 reads MNHEY; CDR2 reads SVGAGI. V gave up 6 bases and J gave up 0 bases, with 12 bases separating them. The CDR3 runs 15 residues.

The chain joins TRBV6-5 to TRBJ1-1; perhaps TRBD1 as D (5 bases). The germline V gene encodes CDR1 MNHEY and CDR2 SVGAGI. CDR3 length: 13 residues. Trimming pared 6 bases from V and 4 bases from J, leaving 12 bases between. In nucleotides, the CDR3 is TGTGCCAGCAGAAGGGGTGAAATCACTGAAGCTTTCTTT. As protein: CASRRGEITEAFF.